The subject of this entry is one T cell receptor (beta chain). The sample originates from a study of blood T cell repertoires in COVID-19. Method: immunoSEQ multiplex PCR; TCRdb's copy keeps in-frame clones and lacks some. Counted here are some 220,000 clones, 70% to 90% occurring once; the ten biggest clones make up over 2.5%. This CDR3 is 14 amino acids long. V was pared by 4 bases and J by 3 bases, with 9 bases between. Germline-derived CDR1 and CDR2 are KGHDR and SFDVKD. The source material was peripheral blood. The source of this sequence is a man aged 50 to 59 who had recovered from COVID-19. The chain uses TRBV24-1 and TRBJ1-5, with D possibly matching TRBD1 (5 bases). The CDR3 region has the DNA TGTGCCACCAGTGACCGGGGGTACAATCAGCCCCAGCATTTT. Translated, it gives CATSDRGYNQPQHF.